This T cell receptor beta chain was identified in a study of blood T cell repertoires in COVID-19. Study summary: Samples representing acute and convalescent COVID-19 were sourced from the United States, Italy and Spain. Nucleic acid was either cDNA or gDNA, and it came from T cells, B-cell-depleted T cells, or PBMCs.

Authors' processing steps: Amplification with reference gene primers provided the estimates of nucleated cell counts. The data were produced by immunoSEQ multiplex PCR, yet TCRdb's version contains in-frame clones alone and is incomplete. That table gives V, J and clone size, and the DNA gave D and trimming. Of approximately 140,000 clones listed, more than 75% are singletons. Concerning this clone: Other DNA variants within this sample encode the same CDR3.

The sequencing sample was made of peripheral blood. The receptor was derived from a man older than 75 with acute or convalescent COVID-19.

The CDR3 region has the DNA TGTGCCAGCTCACCCCCCGGGAGGGGTTACGAGCAGTACTTC. Its translation: CASSPPGRGYEQYF. The chain uses TRBV18 and TRBJ2-7; TRBD2 agrees at 8 bases. The junction had 5 bases not matched to a gene; V was cut back by 3 bases and J by 4 bases. This CDR3 comprises 14 residues. From germline, CDR1 is KGHSH and CDR2 LQKENI. Full variable domain (outside the CDR3, taken from reference TRBV18 and TRBJ2-7): NAGVMQNPRHLVRRRGQEARLRCSPMKGHSHVYWYRQLPEEGLKFMVYLQKENIIDESGMPKERFSAEFPKEGPSILRIQQVVRGDSAAYFCASSPPGRGYEQYFGPGTRLTVT.